This T cell receptor beta chain is from a study of blood T cell repertoires in COVID-19. Turning to the study itself: Whether acute or convalescent, the COVID-19 samples came from the United States, Italy and Spain.

Repertoires were generated with immunoSEQ multiplex PCR, while TCRdb's copy carries only in-frame clones and drops some. The profile covers around 310,000 clones, with just under 90% appearing a single time and roughly a tenth taken by the ten largest. CDR1 is SGHNT, CDR2 YYREEE, per germline (reference sequence). CDR3 length: 15 amino acids. The junction had 11 bases not matched to a gene; V was cut back by 4 bases and J by 10 bases. This study enrolled people aged roughly 18 to 90 from about 24 US geographic areas. Each recovered donor of Cohort 3 presented with two negative PCRs, clearance, or symptom resolution.

The sample was PBMCs or T cells enriched from blood (not recorded which). The chain is built from TRBV5-4 and TRBJ1-6; 7 nucleotides agree with TRBD1. This sequence was found in a woman aged 25-40 years who had recovered from COVID-19. The CDR3 DNA is TGTGCCAGCAGCCCCGGTGTGAACAGGGGCTCACCCCTCCACTTT. It translates to CASSPGVNRGSPLHF.